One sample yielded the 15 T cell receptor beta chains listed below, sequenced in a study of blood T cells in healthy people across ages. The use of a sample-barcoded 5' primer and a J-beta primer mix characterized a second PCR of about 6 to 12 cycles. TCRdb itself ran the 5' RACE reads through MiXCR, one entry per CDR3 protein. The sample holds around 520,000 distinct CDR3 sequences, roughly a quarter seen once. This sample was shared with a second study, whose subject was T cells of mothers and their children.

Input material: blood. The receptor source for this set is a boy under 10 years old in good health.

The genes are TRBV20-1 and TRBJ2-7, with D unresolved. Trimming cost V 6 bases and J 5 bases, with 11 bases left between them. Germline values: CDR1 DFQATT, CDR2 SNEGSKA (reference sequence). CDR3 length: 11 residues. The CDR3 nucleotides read TGCAGTGCCCCTCTCTCAAACGAGCAGTACTTC. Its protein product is CSAPLSNEQYF.

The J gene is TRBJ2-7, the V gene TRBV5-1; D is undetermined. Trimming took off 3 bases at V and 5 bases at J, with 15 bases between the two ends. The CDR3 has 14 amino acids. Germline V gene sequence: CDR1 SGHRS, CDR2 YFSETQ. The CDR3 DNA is TGCGCCAGCAGCTCGGCCGCATTAACGAACGAGCAGTACTTC. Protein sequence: CASSSAALTNEQYF.

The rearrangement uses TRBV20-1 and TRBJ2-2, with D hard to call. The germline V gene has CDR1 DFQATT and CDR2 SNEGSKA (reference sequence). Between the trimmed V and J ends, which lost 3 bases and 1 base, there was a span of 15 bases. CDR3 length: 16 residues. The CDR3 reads CSASLSGYGNTGELFF. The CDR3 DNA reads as TGCAGTGCTAGCCTCTCCGGGTATGGGAACACCGGGGAGCTGTTTTTT.

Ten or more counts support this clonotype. CDR3 in amino acids: CASTQVQGAEKLFF. For the CDR3, the DNA is TGTGCCAGCACACAGGTTCAAGGGGCTGAAAAACTGTTTTTT. This chain joins TRBV28 and TRBJ1-4, with D perhaps TRBD1 (5 bases). V was shortened by 7 bases and J by 7 bases, with 16 bases between the two germline ends. The germline V gene encodes CDR1 MDHEN and CDR2 SYDVKM. The CDR3 runs to 14 residues.

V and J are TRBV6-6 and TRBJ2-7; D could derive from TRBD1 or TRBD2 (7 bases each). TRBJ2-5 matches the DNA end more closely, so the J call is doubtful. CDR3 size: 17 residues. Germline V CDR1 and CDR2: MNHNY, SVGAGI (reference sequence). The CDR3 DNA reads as TGTGCCAGCAGAACAGGGGCGGCTAGCGGACGACAAGAGACCCAGTACTTC. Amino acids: CASRTGAASGRQETQYF.

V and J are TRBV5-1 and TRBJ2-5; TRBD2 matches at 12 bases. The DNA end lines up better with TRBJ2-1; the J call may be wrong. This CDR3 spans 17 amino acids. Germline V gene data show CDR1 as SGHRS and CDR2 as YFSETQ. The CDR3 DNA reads TGCGCCAGCAGCTTGGGACTAGCGGGAGCGATACAAGATGAGCAGTTCTTC. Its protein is CASSLGLAGAIQDEQFF.

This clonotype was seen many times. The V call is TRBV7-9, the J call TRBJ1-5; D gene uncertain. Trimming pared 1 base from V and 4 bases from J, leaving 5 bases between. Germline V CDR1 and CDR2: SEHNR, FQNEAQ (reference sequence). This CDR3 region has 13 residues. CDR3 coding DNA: TGTGCCAGCAGCTTAGGGAATAATCAGCCCCAGCATTTT. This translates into CASSLGNNQPQHF. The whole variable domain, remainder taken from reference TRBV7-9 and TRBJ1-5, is DTGVSQNPRHKITKRGQNVTFRCDPISEHNRLYWYRQTLGQGPEFLTYFQNEAQLEKSRLLSDRFSAERPKGSFSTLEIQRTEQGDSAMYLCASSLGNNQPQHFGDGTRLSIL.

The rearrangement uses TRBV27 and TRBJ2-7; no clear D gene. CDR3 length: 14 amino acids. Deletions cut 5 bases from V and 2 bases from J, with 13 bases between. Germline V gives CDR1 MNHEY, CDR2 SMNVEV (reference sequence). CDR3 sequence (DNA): TGTGCCAGCAGTGCCAAAATCCTCACCTACGAGCAGTACTTC. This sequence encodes CASSAKILTYEQYF.

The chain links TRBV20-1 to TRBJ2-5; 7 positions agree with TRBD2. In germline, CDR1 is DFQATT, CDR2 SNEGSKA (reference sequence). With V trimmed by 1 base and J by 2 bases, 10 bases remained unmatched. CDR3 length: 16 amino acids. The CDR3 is CSARGGSSGSQETQYF. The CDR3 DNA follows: TGCAGTGCTAGAGGCGGGTCTAGCGGATCACAAGAGACCCAGTACTTC.

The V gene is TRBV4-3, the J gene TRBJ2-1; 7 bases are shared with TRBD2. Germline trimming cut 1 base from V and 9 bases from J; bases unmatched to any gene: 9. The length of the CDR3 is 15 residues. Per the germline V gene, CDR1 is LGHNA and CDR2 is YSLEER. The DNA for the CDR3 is TGCGCCAGCAGCCAAGTAGTCGGGAGGAACGGTGAGCAGTTCTTC. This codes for CASSQVVGRNGEQFF.

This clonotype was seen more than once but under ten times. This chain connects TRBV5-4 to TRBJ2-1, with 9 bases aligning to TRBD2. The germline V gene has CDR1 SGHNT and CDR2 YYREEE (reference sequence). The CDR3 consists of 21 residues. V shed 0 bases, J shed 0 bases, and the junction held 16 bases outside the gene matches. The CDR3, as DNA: TGTGCCAGCAGCTTGGCCATAGCGGGAGTTCGGGGGTTTAGCTCCTACAATGAGCAGTTCTTC. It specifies CASSLAIAGVRGFSSYNEQFF.

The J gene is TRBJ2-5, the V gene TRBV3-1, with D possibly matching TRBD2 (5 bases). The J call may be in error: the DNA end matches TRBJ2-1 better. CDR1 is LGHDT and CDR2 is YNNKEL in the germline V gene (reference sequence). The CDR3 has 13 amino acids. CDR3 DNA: TGTGCCAGCAGCCACGGGGATTCCGATGAGCAGTTCTTC. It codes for CASSHGDSDEQFF.

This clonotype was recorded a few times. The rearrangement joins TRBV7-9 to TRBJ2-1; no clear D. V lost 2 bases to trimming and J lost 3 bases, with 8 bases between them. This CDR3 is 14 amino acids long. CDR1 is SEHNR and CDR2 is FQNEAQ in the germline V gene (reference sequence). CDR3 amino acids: CASSLTPSYNEQFF. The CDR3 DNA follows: TGTGCCAGCAGCTTAACGCCCAGCTACAATGAGCAGTTCTTC.

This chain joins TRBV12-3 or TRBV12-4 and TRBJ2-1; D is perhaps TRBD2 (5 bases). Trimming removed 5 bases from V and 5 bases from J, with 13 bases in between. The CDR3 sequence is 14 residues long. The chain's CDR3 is CASSNGGLDNEQFF. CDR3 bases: TGTGCCAGCAGTAACGGAGGTCTTGACAATGAGCAGTTCTTC.

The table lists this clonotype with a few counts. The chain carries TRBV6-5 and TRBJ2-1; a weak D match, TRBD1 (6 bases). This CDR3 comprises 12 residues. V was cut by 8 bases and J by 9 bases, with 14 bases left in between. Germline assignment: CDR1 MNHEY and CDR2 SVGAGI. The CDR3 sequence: CASRRVGGEQFF. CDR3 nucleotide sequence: TGTGCCAGCCGACGTGTAGGGGGTGAGCAGTTCTTC.